Following are 22 T cell receptor beta chains from one sample sequenced in a study of cytomegalovirus exposure and HLA in healthy donors. TCRdb keeps only in-frame clones here, not all; method: immunoSEQ multiplex PCR. Among approximately 150,000 clones, about 87% were seen once, and the ten largest hold about 1.5%. The source material was PBMCs. The receptor set was obtained from a woman between 25 and 40 years old in good health and CMV-seronegative.

Many counts were recorded for this clone. The CDR3, as DNA: TGTGCCAGCAGTGAACGGGCGGGGGGGTCAGATACGCAGTATTTT. Translated: CASSERAGGSDTQYF. The rearrangement uses TRBV6-1 and TRBJ2-3; 9 bases fit TRBD2. Germline lookup yields CDR1 MNHNS and CDR2 SASEGT. With 2 bases clipped from V and 4 bases from J, the junction kept 4 bases outside the gene matches. The CDR3 spans 15 residues.

This chain links TRBV4-1 with TRBJ1-3, with a weak D call TRBD1 (6 bases). Germline loops: CDR1 MGHRA, CDR2 YSYEKL. CDR3 size: 16 residues. The V end was cut by 0 bases, the J end by 7 bases, with 16 bases between. CDR3 DNA: TGCGCCAGCAGCCAAGATACAGGGACCGCGCGGAACACCATATATTTT. This codes for CASSQDTGTARNTIYF.

V is TRBV27 and J is TRBJ2-7, with a possible D match to TRBD1 (6 bases). The CDR3 consists of 15 residues. From germline, CDR1 is MNHEY and CDR2 SMNVEV (reference sequence). The V end was cut by 7 bases, the J end by 0 bases, with 16 bases between. The CDR3 loop is CASINRDMVSYEQYF. DNA for the CDR3: TGTGCCAGCATTAACCGGGACATGGTCTCCTACGAGCAGTACTTC.

This clone has a single count. V gene TRBV5-1 combines with J gene TRBJ2-1; the match to TRBD2 covers 8 bases. The germline CDR1 and CDR2 sequences are SGHRS and YFSETQ. The CDR3 is made up of 15 amino acids. After removal of 0 bases from V and 8 bases from J, the junction contained 7 bases not matched to a gene. CDR3 nucleotide sequence: TGCGCCAGCAGCTTGGTCGGTCGGGGGGGCGATGAGCAGTTCTTC. Translated, it gives CASSLVGRGGDEQFF.

A word on this clone: Within the sample, other DNA sequences also encode this same CDR3. The rearrangement joins TRBV30 to TRBJ2-7; no reliable D call. Germline CDR1 and CDR2: GTSNPN and SVGIG (reference sequence). Trimming took 0 bases from V and 0 from J, leaving 9 bases between them. CDR3 length equals 14 residues. CDR3 coding DNA: TGTGCCTGGAGTGTATCTGGCGGCTCCTACGAGCAGTACTTC. Protein sequence: CAWSVSGGSYEQYF.

The gene calls are TRBV11-3 and TRBJ2-2, with TRBD1 matching over 7 bases. This CDR3 is built from 13 residues. V shed 3 bases and J 8 bases; nucleotides not matched to a gene: 3. Germline V gene sequence: CDR1 SGHNT, CDR2 YENEEA. This CDR3 is CASSLRGPGELFF. In DNA form, the CDR3 reads TGTGCCAGCAGCTTGAGGGGGCCGGGGGAGCTGTTTTTT.

This chain uses TRBV11-3 with TRBJ2-7; possibly TRBD1 for D (6 bases). Trimming stripped 1 base from V and 3 bases from J, with 13 bases between. Germline CDR1 and CDR2: SGHNT and YENEEA. This CDR3 has 15 residues. The CDR3 reads CASSLVSGTHYEQYF. The CDR3, as DNA: TGTGCCAGCAGCTTAGTTTCCGGGACACACTACGAGCAGTACTTC.

The chain employs TRBV7-9 and TRBJ2-7; 8 nucleotides align to TRBD2. This CDR3 has 13 residues. Germline V CDR1 and CDR2: SEHNR, FQNEAQ (reference sequence). After removal of 3 bases from V and 6 bases from J, the junction contained 4 bases not matched to a gene. Written as DNA, the CDR3 is TGTGCCAGCAGCTTCCGGGAGGGGGGCGAGCAGTACTTC. This translates into CASSFREGGEQYF.

This clone was observed once. The chain joins TRBV7-9 to TRBJ2-7, with 11 bases matching TRBD1. The CDR3 consists of 14 residues. Germline assignment: CDR1 SEHNR and CDR2 FQNEAQ (reference sequence). Trimming removed 5 bases from V and 3 bases from J; junction bases left unmatched: 3. As DNA, the CDR3 is TGTGCCAGCAGCGGACAGGGGGCCCACTACGAGCAGTACTTC. It encodes CASSGQGAHYEQYF.

This rearrangement joins TRBV30 to TRBJ2-1; D possibly corresponds to TRBD2 (7 bases). Trimming removed 5 bases from V and 2 bases from J, with 16 bases in between. The CDR3 loop spans 15 amino acids. The V gene's germline CDR1 is GTSNPN and CDR2 SVGIG (reference sequence). The CDR3 DNA reads TGTGCCTGGGGGCTGGGGGGGGGCACCTACAATGAGCAGTTCTTC. Amino acid sequence: CAWGLGGGTYNEQFF.

The chain uses TRBV11-3 and TRBJ1-1, with D hard to call. From germline, CDR1 is SGHNT and CDR2 YENEEA. The length of the CDR3 is 13 residues. Trimming took 2 bases from V and 3 from J, leaving 7 bases between them. The CDR3 bases are TGTGCCAGCAGCTTACTCACGGACACTGAAGCTTTCTTT. It codes for CASSLLTDTEAFF.

The rearrangement joins TRBV29-1 to TRBJ2-5, with TRBD1 identical over 10 bases. V gave up 7 bases and J gave up 4 bases; unmatched junction bases: 6. CDR1 is SQVTM and CDR2 is ANQGSEA in the germline V gene. The CDR3 loop spans 13 amino acids. CDR3 residues: CSAETGGTETQYF. CDR3 in DNA: TGCAGCGCCGAGACAGGGGGCACAGAGACCCAGTACTTC.

The chain couples TRBV29-1 to TRBJ1-3; TRBD1 aligns across 7 bases. The trim removed 1 base at V and 8 bases at J, leaving 5 bases unmatched. CDR1 and CDR2 (germline): SQVTM, ANQGSEA. This CDR3 contains 13 residues. The CDR3: CSVEGDRVDTIYF. The CDR3 coding sequence is TGCAGCGTTGAAGGAGACAGGGTGGACACCATATATTTT.

J is TRBJ1-3 and V is TRBV5-1; 8 nucleotides agree with TRBD1. The CDR3 totals 17 residues. Trimming removed 3 bases from V and 0 bases from J; junction bases left unmatched: 8. Germline V gives CDR1 SGHRS, CDR2 YFSETQ. CDR3 residues: CASSSVWTGPSGNTIYF. The DNA of the CDR3 is TGCGCCAGCAGCTCTGTTTGGACAGGGCCCTCTGGAAACACCATATATTTT.

The chain combines TRBV2 with TRBJ1-6, with D tentatively TRBD1 (6 bases). Germline CDR1 and CDR2: SNHLY and FYNNEI. Trimming pared 2 bases from V and 7 bases from J, leaving 15 bases between. The CDR3 is 16 residues long. DNA of the CDR3: TGTGCCAGCAGTGAATACGGGGTAAGGGGGAATTCACCCCTCCACTTT. The encoded protein is CASSEYGVRGNSPLHF.

This clone was seen more than once but under ten times. The V call is TRBV18, the J call TRBJ1-4, with D possibly TRBD1 on 6 matching bases. This CDR3 spans 16 amino acids. Germline CDR1 is KGHSH and CDR2 is LQKENI. Trimming shortened V by 3 bases and J by 3 bases, and 14 bases separated the two germline ends. In DNA, the CDR3 is TGTGCCAGCTCACCTCCTACCGACAGGCCTAATGAAAAACTGTTTTTT. It translates to CASSPPTDRPNEKLFF.

The chain has TRBV19 and TRBJ1-1, with D hard to call. The V and J ends lost 7 bases and 1 base respectively, with 4 bases between them. The CDR3 consists of 11 residues. Per germline, CDR1 LNHDA and CDR2 SQIVND (reference sequence). The CDR3 spells CASTWNTEAFF. In DNA form, the CDR3 reads TGTGCCAGTACGTGGAACACTGAAGCTTTCTTT.

The J gene is TRBJ1-1, the V gene TRBV4-2; TRBD1 matches at 7 bases. Germline CDR1 reads LGHNA; CDR2 reads YNFKEQ. J was trimmed by 5 bases and V by 1 base; bases with no gene match: 7. The CDR3 contains 15 residues. The CDR3 region has the DNA TGTGCCAGCAGCCAAGCGACAGGGAAGAGTACTGAAGCTTTCTTT. Amino acid sequence: CASSQATGKSTEAFF.

The CDR3 reads CASKEQSSTDTQYF. As DNA, the CDR3 is TGTGCCAGCAAGGAACAGTCTAGCACAGATACGCAGTATTTT. The chain carries TRBV6-4 and TRBJ2-3; D remains ambiguous. This CDR3 comprises 14 residues. Per the germline V gene, CDR1 is MRHNA and CDR2 is SNTAGT. Trimming took off 7 bases at V and 0 bases at J, with 11 bases between the two ends.

The J gene is TRBJ2-2, the V gene TRBV5-6; 9 bases line up with TRBD2. Germline-derived CDR1 and CDR2 are SGHDT and YYEEEE. Trimming took 2 bases from V and 7 from J; bases not matched to a gene: 9. This CDR3 is built from 16 residues. The CDR3 region has the DNA TGTGCCAGCAGCTTTAGCGGGGGAAGGAAGGACGGGGAGCTGTTTTTT. Translated, it gives CASSFSGGRKDGELFF.

This chain joins TRBV6-1 and TRBJ2-1, with 9 bases that match TRBD2. With 7 bases clipped from V and 4 bases from J, the junction kept 2 bases outside the gene matches. The CDR3 consists of 13 residues. Germline V gives CDR1 MNHNS, CDR2 SASEGT. CDR3 amino acids: CASNLAGYNEQFF. CDR3 coding DNA: TGTGCCAGCAACCTAGCGGGGTACAATGAGCAGTTCTTC.

The chain recombines TRBV7-9 with TRBJ2-7; 7 nucleotides match TRBD1. The CDR3 covers 14 residues. The V gene's germline CDR1 is SEHNR and CDR2 FQNEAQ (reference sequence). V lost 5 bases and J lost 6; bases outside the gene matches: 10. CDR3 region: CASSLGQPLSEQYF. The CDR3 DNA sequence: TGTGCCAGCAGCCTGGGACAGCCTTTGTCCGAGCAGTACTTC.